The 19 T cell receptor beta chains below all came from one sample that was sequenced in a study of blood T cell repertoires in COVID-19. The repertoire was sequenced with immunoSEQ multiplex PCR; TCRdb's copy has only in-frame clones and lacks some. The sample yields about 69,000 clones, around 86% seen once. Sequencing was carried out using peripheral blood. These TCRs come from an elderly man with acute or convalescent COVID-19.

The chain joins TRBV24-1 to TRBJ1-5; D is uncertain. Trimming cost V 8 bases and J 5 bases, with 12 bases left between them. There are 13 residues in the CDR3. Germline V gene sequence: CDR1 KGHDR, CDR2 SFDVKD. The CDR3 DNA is TGTGCCACCAAAAACATCCACGATCAGCCCCAGCATTTT. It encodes CATKNIHDQPQHF.

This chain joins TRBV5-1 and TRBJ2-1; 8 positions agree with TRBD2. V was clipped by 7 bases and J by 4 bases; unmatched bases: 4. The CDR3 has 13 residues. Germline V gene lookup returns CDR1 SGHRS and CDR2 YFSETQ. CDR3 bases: TGCGCCAGCGAAGCGGGAGCATACAATGAGCAGTTCTTC. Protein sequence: CASEAGAYNEQFF.

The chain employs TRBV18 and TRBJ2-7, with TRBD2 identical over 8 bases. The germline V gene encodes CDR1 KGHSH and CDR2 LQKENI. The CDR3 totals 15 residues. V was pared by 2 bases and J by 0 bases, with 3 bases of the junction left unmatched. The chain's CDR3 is CASSPGLASSYEQYF. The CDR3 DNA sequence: TGTGCCAGCTCACCAGGACTAGCTAGCTCCTACGAGCAGTACTTC.

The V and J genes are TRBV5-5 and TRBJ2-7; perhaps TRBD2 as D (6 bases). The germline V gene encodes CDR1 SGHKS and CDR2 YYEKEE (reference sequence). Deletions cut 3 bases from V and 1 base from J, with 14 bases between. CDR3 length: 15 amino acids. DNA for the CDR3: TGTGCCAGCAGCTCCCAGCTAGCGAGATCCTACGAGCAGTACTTC. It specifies CASSSQLARSYEQYF.

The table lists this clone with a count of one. The CDR3 reads CASSLRQGAVDTQYF. The CDR3 DNA is TGTGCCAGCTCACTCCGACAGGGGGCAGTTGATACGCAGTATTTT. J is TRBJ2-3 and V is TRBV18; 10 bases map to TRBD1. CDR1 and CDR2 (germline): KGHSH, LQKENI. The CDR3 loop spans 15 amino acids. The V segment lost 4 bases and the J segment 6 bases; nucleotides outside the gene matches: 7.

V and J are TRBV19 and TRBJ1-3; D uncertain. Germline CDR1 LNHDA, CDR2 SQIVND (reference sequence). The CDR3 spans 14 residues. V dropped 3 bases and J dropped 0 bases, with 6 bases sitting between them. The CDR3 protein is CASSITVSGNTIYF. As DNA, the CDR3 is TGTGCCAGTAGTATTACAGTCTCTGGAAACACCATATATTTT.

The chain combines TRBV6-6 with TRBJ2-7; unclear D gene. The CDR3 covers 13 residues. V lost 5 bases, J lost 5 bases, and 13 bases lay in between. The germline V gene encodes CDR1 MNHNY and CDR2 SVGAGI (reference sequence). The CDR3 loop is CASSHGSADEQYF. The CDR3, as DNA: TGTGCCAGCAGTCACGGGTCGGCCGACGAGCAGTACTTC.

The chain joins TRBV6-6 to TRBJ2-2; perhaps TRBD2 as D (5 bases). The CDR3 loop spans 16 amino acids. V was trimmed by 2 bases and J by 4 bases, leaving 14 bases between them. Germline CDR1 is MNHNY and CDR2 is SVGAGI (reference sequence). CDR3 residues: CASSYLRGSGTGELFF. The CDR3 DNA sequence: TGTGCCAGCAGTTACCTCCGGGGTTCGGGCACCGGGGAGCTGTTTTTT.

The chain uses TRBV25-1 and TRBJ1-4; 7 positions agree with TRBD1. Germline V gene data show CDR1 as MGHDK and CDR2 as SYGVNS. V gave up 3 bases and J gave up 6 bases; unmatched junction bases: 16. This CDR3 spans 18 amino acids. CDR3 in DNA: TGTGCCAGCAGTGACCCGACGGGCGCGGGACAGTCGTATGAAAAACTGTTTTTT. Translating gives CASSDPTGAGQSYEKLFF.

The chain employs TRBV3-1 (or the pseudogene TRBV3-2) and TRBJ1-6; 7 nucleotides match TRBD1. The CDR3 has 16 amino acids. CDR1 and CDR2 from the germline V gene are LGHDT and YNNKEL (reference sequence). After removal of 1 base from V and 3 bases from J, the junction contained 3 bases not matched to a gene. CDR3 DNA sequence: TGTGCCAGCAGCCAAGGGTACAGGGGCTATAATTCACCCCTCCACTTT. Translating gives CASSQGYRGYNSPLHF.

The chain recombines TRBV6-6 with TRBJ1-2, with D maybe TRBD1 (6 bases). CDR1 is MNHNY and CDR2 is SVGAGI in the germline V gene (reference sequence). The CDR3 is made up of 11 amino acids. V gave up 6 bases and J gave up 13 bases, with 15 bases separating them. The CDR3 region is CASRQRQASTF. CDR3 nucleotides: TGTGCCAGCAGACAACGACAGGCCAGCACCTTC.

The CDR3, as DNA: TGCGCCAGCAGCTCGGCTGGAGGCGATACGCAGTATTTT. Translating gives CASSSAGGDTQYF. The chain couples TRBV5-1 to TRBJ2-3; D might be TRBD2 (5 bases). Deletions cut 3 bases from V and 6 bases from J, with 11 bases between. Per germline, CDR1 SGHRS and CDR2 YFSETQ. There are 13 residues in the CDR3.

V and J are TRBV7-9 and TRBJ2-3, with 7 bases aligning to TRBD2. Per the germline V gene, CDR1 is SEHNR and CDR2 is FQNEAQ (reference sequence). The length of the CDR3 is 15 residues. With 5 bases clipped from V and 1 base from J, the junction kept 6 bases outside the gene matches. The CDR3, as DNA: TGTGCCAGCAGCCCCGGGGGGTCCCGCACAGATACGCAGTATTTT. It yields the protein CASSPGGSRTDTQYF.

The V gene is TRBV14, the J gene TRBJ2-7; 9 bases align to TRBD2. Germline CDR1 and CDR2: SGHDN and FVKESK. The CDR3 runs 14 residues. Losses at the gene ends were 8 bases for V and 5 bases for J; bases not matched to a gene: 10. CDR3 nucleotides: TGTGCCAGCCGCAGGGTAGCGGGAGTACACGAGCAGTACTTC. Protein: CASRRVAGVHEQYF. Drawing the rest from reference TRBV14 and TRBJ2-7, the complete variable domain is EAGVTQFPSHSVIEKGQTVTLRCDPISGHDNLYWYRRVMGKEIKFLLHFVKESKQDESGMPNNRFLAERTGGTYSTLKVQPAELEDSGVYFCASRRVAGVHEQYFGPGTRLTVT.

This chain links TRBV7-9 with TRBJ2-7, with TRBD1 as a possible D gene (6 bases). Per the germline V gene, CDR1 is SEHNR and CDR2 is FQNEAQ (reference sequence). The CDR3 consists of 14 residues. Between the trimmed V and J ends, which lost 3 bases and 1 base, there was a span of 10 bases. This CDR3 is CASSFGTGSYEQYF. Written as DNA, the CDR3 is TGTGCCAGCAGCTTTGGCACAGGGTCCTACGAGCAGTACTTC. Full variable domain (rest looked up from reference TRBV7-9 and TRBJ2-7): DTGVSQNPRHKITKRGQNVTFRCDPISEHNRLYWYRQTLGQGPEFLTYFQNEAQLEKSRLLSDRFSAERPKGSFSTLEIQRTEQGDSAMYLCASSFGTGSYEQYFGPGTRLTVT.

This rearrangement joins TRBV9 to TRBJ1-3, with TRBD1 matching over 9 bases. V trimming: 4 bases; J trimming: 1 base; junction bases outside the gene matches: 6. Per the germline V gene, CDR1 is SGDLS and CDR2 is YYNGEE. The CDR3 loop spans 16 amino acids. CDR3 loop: CASSRGQGLSGNTIYF. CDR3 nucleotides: TGTGCCAGCAGCCGGGGACAGGGATTGTCTGGAAACACCATATATTTT.

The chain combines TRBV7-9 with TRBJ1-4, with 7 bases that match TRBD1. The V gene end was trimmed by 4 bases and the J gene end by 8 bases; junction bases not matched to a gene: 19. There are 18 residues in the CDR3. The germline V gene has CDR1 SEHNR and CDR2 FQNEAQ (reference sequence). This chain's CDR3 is CASSSGGDTGVFSEKLFF. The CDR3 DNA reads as TGTGCCAGCAGCTCCGGTGGGGACACAGGGGTCTTCTCGGAAAAACTGTTTTTT.

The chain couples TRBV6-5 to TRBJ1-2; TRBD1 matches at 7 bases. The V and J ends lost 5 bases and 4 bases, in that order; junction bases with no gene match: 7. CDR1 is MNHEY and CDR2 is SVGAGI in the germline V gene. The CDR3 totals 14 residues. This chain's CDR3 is CASSQTGEGYGYTF. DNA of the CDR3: TGTGCCAGCAGTCAAACAGGGGAAGGCTATGGCTACACCTTC.

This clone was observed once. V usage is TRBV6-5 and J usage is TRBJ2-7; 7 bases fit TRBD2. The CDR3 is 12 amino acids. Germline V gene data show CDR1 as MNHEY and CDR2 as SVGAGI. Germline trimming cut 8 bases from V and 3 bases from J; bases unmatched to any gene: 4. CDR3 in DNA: TGTGCCAGCGACCGCGGGAGCTACGAGCAGTACTTC. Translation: CASDRGSYEQYF.